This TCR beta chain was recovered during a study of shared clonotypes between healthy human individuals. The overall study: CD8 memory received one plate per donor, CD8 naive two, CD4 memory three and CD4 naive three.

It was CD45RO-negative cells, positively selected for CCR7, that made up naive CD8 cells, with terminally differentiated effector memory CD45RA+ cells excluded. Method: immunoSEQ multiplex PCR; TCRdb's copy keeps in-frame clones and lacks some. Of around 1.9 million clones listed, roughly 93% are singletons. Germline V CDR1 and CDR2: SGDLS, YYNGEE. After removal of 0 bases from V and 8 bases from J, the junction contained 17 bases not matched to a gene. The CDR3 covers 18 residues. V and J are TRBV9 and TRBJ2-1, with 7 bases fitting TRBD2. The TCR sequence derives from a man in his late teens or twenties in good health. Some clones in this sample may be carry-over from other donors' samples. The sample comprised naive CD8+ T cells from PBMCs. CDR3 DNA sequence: TGTGCCAGCAGCGTAGGGGGGAGGAGCGGCGGGAGCGCCGATGAGCAGTTCTTC. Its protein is CASSVGGRSGGSADEQFF.